This entry features one TCR beta chain sequence. This specimen belongs to a study of CD8+ T cells in alopecia areata. Across the whole study: Tofacitinib continued for 6 to 18 months and was then withheld for 6 months.

Following extraction, RNA underwent reverse transcription to cDNA, which served as the sequencing template. The protocol was immunoSEQ multiplex PCR, while the TCRdb copy is restricted to in-frame clones and leaves out a portion. The sample lists 120,000 to 150,000 clones, approximately 87% occurring once. CDR1 and CDR2 (germline): MNHEY, SVGAGI. The CDR3 length is 12 residues. Unmatched junction bases numbered 9, after V lost 6 bases and J lost 14 bases. The TCR originated in a human donor with alopecia areata. The sequencing used CD8+ T cells sorted from blood, collected at week 0. The chain uses TRBV6-5 and TRBJ1-1, with TRBD1 identical over 10 bases. The DNA of the CDR3 is TGTGCCAGCAGACCCGGGACAGGGGATCTGTTCTTT. Amino acid sequence: CASRPGTGDLFF.